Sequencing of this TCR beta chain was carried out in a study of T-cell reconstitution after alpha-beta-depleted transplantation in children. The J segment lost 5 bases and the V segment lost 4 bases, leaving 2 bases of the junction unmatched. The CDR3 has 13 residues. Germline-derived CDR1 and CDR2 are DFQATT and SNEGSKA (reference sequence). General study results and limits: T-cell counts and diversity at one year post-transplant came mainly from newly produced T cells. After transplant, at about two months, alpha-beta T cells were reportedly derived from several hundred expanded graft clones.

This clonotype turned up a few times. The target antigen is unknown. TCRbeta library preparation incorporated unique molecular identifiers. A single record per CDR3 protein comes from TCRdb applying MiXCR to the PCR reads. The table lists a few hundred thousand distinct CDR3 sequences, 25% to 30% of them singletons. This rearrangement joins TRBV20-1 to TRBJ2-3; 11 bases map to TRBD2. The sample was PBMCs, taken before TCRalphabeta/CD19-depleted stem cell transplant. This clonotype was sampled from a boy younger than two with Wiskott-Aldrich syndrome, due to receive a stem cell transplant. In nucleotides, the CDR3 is TGCAGTGCTATAGCGGGAGGGCGAGATACGCAGTATTTT. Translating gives CSAIAGGRDTQYF.